The TCR beta chain described here comes from a study of blood T cell repertoires in COVID-19. The germline gives CDR1 MDHEN, CDR2 SYDVKM. Trimming took 5 bases from V and 4 from J; bases not matched to a gene: 3. The CDR3 sequence is 13 residues long. Clones were sequenced by immunoSEQ multiplex PCR, and TCRdb holds only the in-frame ones, with some missing. The sample includes more than 90,000 clones, under 90% of them seen just once. The sequenced sample was peripheral blood. This clonotype originated in a human donor in a cohort sampled during active COVID-19. The genes are TRBV28 and TRBJ1-2; TRBD1 matches at 8 bases. CDR3 nucleotide sequence: TGTGCCAGCAGTCCGGACAGGGTCTATGGCTACACCTTC. This encodes CASSPDRVYGYTF.